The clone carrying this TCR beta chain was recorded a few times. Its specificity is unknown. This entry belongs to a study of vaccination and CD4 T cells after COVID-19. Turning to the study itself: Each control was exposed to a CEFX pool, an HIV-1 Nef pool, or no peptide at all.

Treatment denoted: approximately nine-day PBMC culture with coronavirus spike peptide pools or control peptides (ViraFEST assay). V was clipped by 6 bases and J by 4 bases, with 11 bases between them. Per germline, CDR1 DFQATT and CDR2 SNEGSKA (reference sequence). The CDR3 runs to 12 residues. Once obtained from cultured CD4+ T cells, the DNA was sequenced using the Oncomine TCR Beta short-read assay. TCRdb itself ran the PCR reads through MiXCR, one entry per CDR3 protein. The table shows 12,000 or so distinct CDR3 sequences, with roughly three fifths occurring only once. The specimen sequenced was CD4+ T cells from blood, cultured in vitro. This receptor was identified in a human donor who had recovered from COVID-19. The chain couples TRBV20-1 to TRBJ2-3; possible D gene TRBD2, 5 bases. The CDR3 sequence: CSAILLADTQYF. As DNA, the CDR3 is TGCAGTGCCATACTACTAGCAGATACGCAGTATTTT.